These T cell receptor beta chains were read from a single sample in a study of shared clonotypes between healthy human individuals. Using immunoSEQ multiplex PCR, the repertoire was profiled, and TCRdb retains in-frame clones only, with some absent. This sample has approximately 980,000 clones, with around three quarters found just once. The sample consisted of memory CD4+ T cells sorted from blood. The receptor set was obtained from a young man in good health. The CDR3 runs from the conserved cysteine through the conserved F or W.

V gene: TRBV10-2; J gene: TRBJ2-2; CDR3 protein: CASSRPTSGRDTGELFF
V gene: TRBV7-9; J gene: TRBJ1-3; CDR3 protein: CASSLAGGNTIYF
V gene: TRBV5-8; J gene: TRBJ2-1; CDR3 protein: CASSRQFGTHSYNEQFF
V gene: TRBV28; J gene: TRBJ1-2; CDR3 protein: CASSGPDRFSGYGYTF
V gene: TRBV18; J gene: TRBJ1-4; CDR3 protein: CASSQGQGLTEKLFF
V gene: TRBV4-1; J gene: TRBJ1-2; CDR3 protein: CASSQGPGLNYGYTF
V gene: TRBV19; J gene: TRBJ1-4; CDR3 protein: CASTRGTAGEKLFF
V gene: TRBV6-6; J gene: TRBJ2-3; CDR3 protein: CASSYGPRGTDTQYF
V gene: TRBV10-3; J gene: TRBJ2-7; CDR3 protein: CAITGGQDSYEQYF
V gene: TRBV9; J gene: TRBJ2-1; CDR3 protein: CASSASSTDSNEQFF
V gene: TRBV5-6; J gene: TRBJ2-6; CDR3 protein: CASTAGAVSSGANVLTF
V gene: TRBV15; J gene: TRBJ1-2; CDR3 protein: CATSPIADRGNYGYTF
V gene: TRBV7-8; J gene: TRBJ1-5; CDR3 protein: CASSRPTGRREPQHF
V gene: TRBV5-1; J gene: TRBJ2-5; CDR3 protein: CASSFRQGQETQYF
V gene: TRBV18; J gene: TRBJ2-7; CDR3 protein: CASSPRTGTGGLYEQYF
V gene: TRBV5-1; J gene: TRBJ2-7; CDR3 protein: CASSLDRFSYEQYF
V gene: TRBV19; J gene: TRBJ2-7; CDR3 protein: CASSTAWSGEQYF
V gene: TRBV7-2; J gene: TRBJ1-5; CDR3 protein: CASSPEPGSPPQHF
V gene: TRBV2; J gene: TRBJ2-7; CDR3 protein: CASSEASLAGSYEQYF
V gene: TRBV10-1; J gene: TRBJ2-7; CDR3 protein: CASSPITHTRDTCHEQYF
V gene: TRBV2; J gene: TRBJ2-5; CDR3 protein: CASRAAGALQETQYF
V gene: TRBV11-2; J gene: TRBJ2-2; CDR3 protein: CASKTGASGATGELFF
V gene: TRBV13; J gene: TRBJ2-1; CDR3 protein: CASSSLQGQGFYNEQFF
V gene: TRBV7-9; J gene: TRBJ1-3; CDR3 protein: CASSSGTASGNTIYF
V gene: TRBV7-8; J gene: TRBJ2-3; CDR3 protein: CASSLHGDTQYF
V gene: TRBV7-6; J gene: TRBJ2-7; CDR3 protein: CASSLSGPYEQYF
V gene: TRBV19; J gene: TRBJ1-5; CDR3 protein: CASSARIPAGNQPQHF
V gene: TRBV7-8; J gene: TRBJ2-7; CDR3 protein: CASSLNRGTDEQYF
V gene: TRBV4-2; J gene: TRBJ1-4; CDR3 protein: CASSQAQGVNEKLFF
V gene: TRBV6-4; J gene: TRBJ1-1; CDR3 protein: CASSVGQGATEAFF
V gene: TRBV6-1; J gene: TRBJ1-5; CDR3 protein: CASSPGRSNQPQHF
V gene: TRBV6-4; J gene: TRBJ1-1; CDR3 protein: CASRAKWGNTEAFF
V gene: TRBV6-1; J gene: TRBJ2-1; CDR3 protein: CASRAATSGNNEQFF
V gene: TRBV11-1; J gene: TRBJ2-4; CDR3 protein: CASSLVSGKANIQYF
V gene: TRBV5-6; J gene: TRBJ1-3; CDR3 protein: CASQYRVSSGNTIYF
V gene: TRBV6-5; J gene: TRBJ2-5; CDR3 protein: CASSYSGLRAQYF
V gene: TRBV15; J gene: TRBJ2-6; CDR3 protein: CATSKTRLGGDGANVLTF
V gene: TRBV2; J gene: TRBJ2-7; CDR3 protein: CASSVLAFYEQYF
V gene: TRBV27; J gene: TRBJ1-1; CDR3 protein: CASLGTVNTEAFF
V gene: TRBV7-9; J gene: TRBJ1-1; CDR3 protein: CASIGQGNTEAFF
V gene: TRBV11-2; J gene: TRBJ2-3; CDR3 protein: CASSFNPTDTQYF
V gene: TRBV5-1; J gene: TRBJ1-4; CDR3 protein: CASSLAAGPNEKLFF
V gene: TRBV5-6; J gene: TRBJ1-2; CDR3 protein: CASGVYSAHYGYTF
V gene: TRBV6-1; J gene: TRBJ2-7; CDR3 protein: CASSEAPGYDEQYF
V gene: TRBV6-5; J gene: TRBJ2-1; CDR3 protein: CASAFHLGSYNEQFF
V gene: TRBV6-5; J gene: TRBJ1-1; CDR3 protein: CASAPQGLNTEAFF
V gene: TRBV5-1; J gene: TRBJ2-5; CDR3 protein: CASSLDSRGETQYF
V gene: TRBV7-9; J gene: TRBJ2-3; CDR3 protein: CASRRGQQGASSRTDTQYF
V gene: TRBV10-1; J gene: TRBJ2-3; CDR3 protein: CAKNWRAYDTDTQYF